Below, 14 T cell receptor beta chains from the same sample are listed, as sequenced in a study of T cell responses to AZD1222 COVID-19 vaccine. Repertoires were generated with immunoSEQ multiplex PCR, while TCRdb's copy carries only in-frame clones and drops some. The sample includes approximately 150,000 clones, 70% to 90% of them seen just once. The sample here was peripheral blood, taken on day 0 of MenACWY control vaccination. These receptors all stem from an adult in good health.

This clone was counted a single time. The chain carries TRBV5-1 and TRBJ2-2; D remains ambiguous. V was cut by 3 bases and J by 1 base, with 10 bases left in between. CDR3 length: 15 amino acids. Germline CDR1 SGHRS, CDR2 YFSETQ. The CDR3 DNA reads TGCGCCAGCAGCTCGCTGACCCAGAACACCGGGGAGCTGTTTTTT. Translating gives CASSSLTQNTGELFF.

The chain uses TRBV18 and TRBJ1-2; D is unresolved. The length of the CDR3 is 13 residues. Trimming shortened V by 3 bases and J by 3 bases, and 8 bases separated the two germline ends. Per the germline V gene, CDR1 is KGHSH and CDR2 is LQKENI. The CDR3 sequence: CASSPGQDYGYTF. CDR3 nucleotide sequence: TGTGCCAGCTCACCTGGGCAGGACTATGGCTACACCTTC.

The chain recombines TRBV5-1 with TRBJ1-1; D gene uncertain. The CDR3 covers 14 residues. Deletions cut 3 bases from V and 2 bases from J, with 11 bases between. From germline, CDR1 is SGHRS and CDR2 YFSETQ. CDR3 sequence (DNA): TGCGCCAGCAGCTCCGGTGCGGGAAACACTGAAGCTTTCTTT. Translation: CASSSGAGNTEAFF.

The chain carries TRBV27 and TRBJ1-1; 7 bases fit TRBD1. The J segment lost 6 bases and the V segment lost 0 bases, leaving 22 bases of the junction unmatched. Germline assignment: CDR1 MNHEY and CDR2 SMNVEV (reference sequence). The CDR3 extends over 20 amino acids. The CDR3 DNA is TGTGCCAGCAGTTTATCTGTCAGTGGGGGGGCCAGGGGGATGATCGCTGAAGCTTTCTTT. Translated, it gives CASSLSVSGGARGMIAEAFF.

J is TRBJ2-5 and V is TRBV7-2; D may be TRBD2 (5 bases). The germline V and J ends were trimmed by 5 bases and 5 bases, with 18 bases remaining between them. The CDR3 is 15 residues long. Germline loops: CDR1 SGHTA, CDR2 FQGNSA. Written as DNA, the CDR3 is TGTGCCAGCAGCAATAGTGGGAGTATCGGGGAGACCCAGTACTTC. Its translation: CASSNSGSIGETQYF.

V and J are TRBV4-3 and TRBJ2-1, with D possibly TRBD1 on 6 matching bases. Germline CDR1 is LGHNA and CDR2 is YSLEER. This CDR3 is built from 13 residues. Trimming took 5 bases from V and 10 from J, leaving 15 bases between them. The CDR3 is CASSTPGAREQFF. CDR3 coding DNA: TGCGCCAGCAGCACCCCAGGGGCCCGGGAGCAGTTCTTC.

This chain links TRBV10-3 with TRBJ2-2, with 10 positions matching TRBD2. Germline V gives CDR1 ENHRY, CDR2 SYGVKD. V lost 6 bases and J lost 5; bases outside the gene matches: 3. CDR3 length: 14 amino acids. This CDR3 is CAIRSGGVTGELFF. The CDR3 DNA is TGTGCCATCAGGAGCGGGGGGGTAACCGGGGAGCTGTTTTTT.

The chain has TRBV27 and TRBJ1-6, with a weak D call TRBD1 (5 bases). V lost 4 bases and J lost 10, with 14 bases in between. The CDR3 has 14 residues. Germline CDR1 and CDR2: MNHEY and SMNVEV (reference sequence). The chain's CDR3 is CASSWNGGSSPLHF. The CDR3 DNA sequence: TGTGCCAGCAGTTGGAACGGGGGAAGCTCACCCCTCCACTTT.

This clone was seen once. The CDR3 is CASSIIGTYEQYF. The CDR3 coding sequence is TGTGCCAGTAGTATAATAGGGACCTACGAGCAGTACTTC. V gene TRBV19 combines with J gene TRBJ2-7; D is unclear. CDR1 and CDR2 from the germline V gene are LNHDA and SQIVND (reference sequence). The CDR3 has 13 residues. V gave up 2 bases and J gave up 2 bases, with 7 bases separating them.

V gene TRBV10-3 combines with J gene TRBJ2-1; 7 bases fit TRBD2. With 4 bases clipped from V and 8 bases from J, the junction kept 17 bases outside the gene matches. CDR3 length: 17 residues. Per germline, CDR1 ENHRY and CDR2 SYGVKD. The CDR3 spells CAISGPATSSQSDEQFF. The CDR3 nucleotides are TGTGCCATCAGTGGACCTGCGACTAGCTCCCAGAGCGATGAGCAGTTCTTC.

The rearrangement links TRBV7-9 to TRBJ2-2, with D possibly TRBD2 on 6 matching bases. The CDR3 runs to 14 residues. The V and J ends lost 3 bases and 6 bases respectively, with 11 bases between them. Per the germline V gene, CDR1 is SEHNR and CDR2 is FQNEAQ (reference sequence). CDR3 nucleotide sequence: TGTGCCAGCAGCTTTCAAGGGACTGCCGGGGAGCTGTTTTTT. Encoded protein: CASSFQGTAGELFF.

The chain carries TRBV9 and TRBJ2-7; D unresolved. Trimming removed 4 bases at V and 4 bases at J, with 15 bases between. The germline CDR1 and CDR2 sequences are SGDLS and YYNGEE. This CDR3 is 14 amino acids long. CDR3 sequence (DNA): TGTGCCAGCAGCCCGAGTACGGCCCGATACGAGCAGTACTTC. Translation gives CASSPSTARYEQYF.

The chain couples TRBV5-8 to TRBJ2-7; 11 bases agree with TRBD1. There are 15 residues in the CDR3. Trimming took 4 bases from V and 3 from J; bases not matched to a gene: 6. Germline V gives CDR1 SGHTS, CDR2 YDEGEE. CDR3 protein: CASSLAGTGGYEQYF. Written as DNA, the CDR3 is TGTGCCAGCAGCCTTGCCGGGACAGGGGGCTACGAGCAGTACTTC.

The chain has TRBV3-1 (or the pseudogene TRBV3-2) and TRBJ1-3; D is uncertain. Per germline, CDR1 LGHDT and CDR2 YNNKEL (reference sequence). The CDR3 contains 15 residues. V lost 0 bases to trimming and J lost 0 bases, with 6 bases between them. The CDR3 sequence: CASSQDTVSGNTIYF. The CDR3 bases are TGTGCCAGCAGCCAAGATACTGTCTCTGGAAACACCATATATTTT.